The rows below give T cell receptor beta chains drawn from one sample of a study of cytomegalovirus exposure and HLA in healthy donors. TCRdb's copy holds only in-frame clones and misses some; the assay was immunoSEQ multiplex PCR. The profile shows tens of thousands of clones, 81% of them singletons. Sequencing used PBMCs. These receptors were obtained from a woman in her twenties or thirties in good health and CMV-seronegative. Each CDR3 is given with its conserved first and last residue. The D gene is left open where the match is weak. Rows give clone size only sometimes, using once, few, many, or a class for an expanded clone.

V	D	J	length	size	DNA	CDR3
TRBV4-2	NA	TRBJ2-1	16	few	TGTGCCAGCAGCCAAGGGAGGTTAAGTAGCTACAATGAGCAGTTCTTC	CASSQGRLSSYNEQFF
TRBV11-2	TRBD1	TRBJ2-5	14	NA	TGTGCCAGCAGCTTAGGAGGGGGCACAGAGACCCAGTACTTC	CASSLGGGTETQYF
TRBV19	TRBD2	TRBJ2-7	14	NA	TGTGCCACTCGTCCGGGACTAGCGTCGTACGAGCAGTACTTC	CATRPGLASYEQYF
TRBV19	NA	TRBJ2-5	13	NA	TGTGCCAGTAGTCCCACAGGGACGGAGACCCAGTACTTC	CASSPTGTETQYF
TRBV27	TRBD2	TRBJ2-1	21	NA	TGTGCCAGCAGTTTACCGACCCAACTAGCGGGAGACGGTGGGTCCTACAATGAGCAGTTCTTC	CASSLPTQLAGDGGSYNEQFF
TRBV29-1	TRBD1	TRBJ2-7	14	NA	TGCAGCGTTGATGCCGGGACAGATTTCTACGAGCAGTACTTC	CSVDAGTDFYEQYF
TRBV23-1	NA	TRBJ1-2	15	NA	TGCGCCAGCAGTCAATCCAGGGCCAGAGACTATGGCTACACCTTC	CASSQSRARDYGYTF
TRBV11-2	NA	TRBJ2-7	16	NA	TGTGCCAGCAGCTTAGATTTCGCGACACCCGATTACGAGCAGTACTTC	CASSLDFATPDYEQYF
TRBV28	NA	TRBJ1-1	14	NA	TGTGCCAGCAGTCCTTACAGTTTGAGCACTGAAGCTTTCTTT	CASSPYSLSTEAFF
TRBV28	NA	TRBJ2-7	14	NA	TGTGCCAGCAGCCTTATACAGCTCGCCTACGAGCAGTACTTC	CASSLIQLAYEQYF
TRBV9	TRBD2	TRBJ2-7	16	NA	TGTGCCAGCAGCCCTACGGTTACTAGCGGATCCTACGAGCAGTACTTC	CASSPTVTSGSYEQYF
TRBV27	NA	TRBJ2-7	14	NA	TGTGCCAGCAGTCCCGGGGTCGTTAACCACGAGCAGTACTTC	CASSPGVVNHEQYF
TRBV7-2	TRBD1	TRBJ1-2	14	NA	TGTGCCAGCAGCCCAGGGACAGGGTCCTATGGCTACACCTTC	CASSPGTGSYGYTF
TRBV6-5	NA	TRBJ1-3	15	few	TGTGCCAGCAGTTACTCGGCAGGCTCTGGAAACACCATATATTTT	CASSYSAGSGNTIYF
TRBV7-9	NA	TRBJ2-7	15	NA	TGTACCAGCAGCTTACGCGAACTACACTCCTACGAGCAGTACTTC	CTSSLRELHSYEQYF
TRBV7-2	TRBD1	TRBJ1-5	15	NA	TGTGCCAGCAGCTTGGAGGACAGGGGTGGTCAGCCCCAGCATTTT	CASSLEDRGGQPQHF
TRBV5-1	TRBD1	TRBJ2-5	14	NA	TGCGCCAGCAGCAGATTACAGGGGGAAGGGACCCGGTACTTC	CASSRLQGEGTRYF
TRBV7-3	TRBD2	TRBJ2-2	17	few	TGTGCCAGCAGCTTACTCGTGGGAGGGGCGAACACCGGGGAGCTGTTTTTT	CASSLLVGGANTGELFF
TRBV6-1	TRBD2	TRBJ2-7	13	NA	TGTGCCAGCAGTCCCGTATTAGCGGGAGATCAGTACTTC	CASSPVLAGDQYF
TRBV11-2	TRBD2	TRBJ2-1	16	NA	TGTGCCAGCAGCCCCCGGCGGCTAGCGGGAGCCGATGAGCAGTTCTTC	CASSPRRLAGADEQFF
TRBV7-2	NA	TRBJ1-2	16	NA	TGTGCCAGCAGCTTAGGTCAGGGGATGCAATTGGGGGGCTACACCTTC	CASSLGQGMQLGGYTF
TRBV15	NA	TRBJ1-5	15	NA	TGTGCCACCAGCAGAGATATTACAGTAACTCAGCCCCAGCATTTT	CATSRDITVTQPQHF
TRBV7-6	TRBD2	TRBJ2-7	17	NA	TGTGCCAGCAGCTTAGGTGGACTAGCGGGGGGGGCCTACGAGCAGTACTTC	CASSLGGLAGGAYEQYF
TRBV7-9	TRBD2	TRBJ2-5	17	once	TGTGCCAGCAGCTTAGGGGGGACTAGCGGGAGGACGGTGACCCAGTACTTC	CASSLGGTSGRTVTQYF
TRBV6-1	NA	TRBJ1-1	15	NA	TGTGCCAGCAGTCGCGGAGGACAGTTGAACACTGAAGCTTTCTTT	CASSRGGQLNTEAFF
TRBV18	TRBD1	TRBJ2-7	15	NA	TGTGCCAGCTCACTAGGGACAGGGAGCACCTACGAGCAGTACTTC	CASSLGTGSTYEQYF
TRBV4-2	TRBD2	TRBJ2-3	17	NA	TGTGCCAGCAGCCGGGGACTAGCGGGCCCTAACACAGATACGCAGTATTTT	CASSRGLAGPNTDTQYF
TRBV6-5	NA	TRBJ1-5	14	few	TGTGCCAGCAGTCCCTTTGCGGGGGATCAGCCCCAGCATTTT	CASSPFAGDQPQHF
TRBV7-9	TRBD2	TRBJ2-3	16	NA	TGTGCCAGCAGCTCTCTAGCGGAGAGAGCCACAGATACGCAGTATTTT	CASSSLAERATDTQYF
TRBV9	NA	TRBJ2-1	15	NA	TGTGCCAGCAACGTGGGGGCGGGAGCGGGCAATGAGCAGTTCTTC	CASNVGAGAGNEQFF
TRBV27	TRBD2	TRBJ2-1	15	NA	TGTGCCAGCAGTTTGGGGCGGGAGGTATACAATGAGCAGTTCTTC	CASSLGREVYNEQFF
TRBV7-9	NA	TRBJ1-4	15	NA	TGTTCCAGCAGCTTAGGGACACCAACTAATGAAAAACTGTTTTTT	CSSSLGTPTNEKLFF
TRBV5-1	TRBD2	TRBJ2-7	14	NA	TGCGCCAGCACGGGCGGGCGGGAGTCGTACGAGCAGTACTTC	CASTGGRESYEQYF
TRBV18	TRBD1	TRBJ1-6	15	NA	TGTGCCAGCTCACCCGGGACAGGGATTAATTCACCCCTCCACTTT	CASSPGTGINSPLHF
TRBV5-1	NA	TRBJ1-1	15	NA	TGCGCCAGCAGCTTGCAAGGGGGAGTGAACACTGAAGCTTTCTTT	CASSLQGGVNTEAFF
TRBV29-1	NA	TRBJ1-1	12	NA	TGCAGCGTTGATGGGCAGGGTGATGAAGCTTTCTTT	CSVDGQGDEAFF
TRBV7-8	NA	TRBJ1-1	16	NA	TGTGCCAGCAGCTTATCTGCCAGATACATGAACACTGAAGCTTTCTTT	CASSLSARYMNTEAFF
TRBV4-1	TRBD1	TRBJ1-1	17	once	TGCGCCAGCAGCCAACCCTTCAGGACAGGGAAAGACACTGAAGCTTTCTTT	CASSQPFRTGKDTEAFF
TRBV2	TRBD1	TRBJ2-7	13	NA	TGTGCCAGCAGCCTCCAAACAGGGGGAGAGCAGTACTTC	CASSLQTGGEQYF
TRBV28	TRBD1	TRBJ2-1	16	NA	TGTGCCAGCAGTTCCCTTTTTCTAAAACCGGACAGGGAGCAGTTCTTC	CASSSLFLKPDREQFF